The clone carrying this TCR beta chain turned up a few times. V shed 1 base and J shed 4 bases, with 13 bases lying between them. Germline CDR1 reads LNHNV; CDR2 reads YYDKDF (reference sequence). The length of the CDR3 is 15 residues. This sample was included in a study of T cells after yellow fever vaccination. TCRdb recomputed calls from the 5' RACE reads with MiXCR, one row per CDR3 protein. The table lists hundreds of thousands of distinct CDR3 sequences, roughly a sixth of them singletons, with roughly 17% in the top ten. The material was PBMCs, obtained 5 days after the first yellow fever vaccination. This TCR was recovered from a man between 18 and 35 years old who received the YFV17D yellow fever vaccine. The rearrangement joins TRBV15 to TRBJ1-2; tentatively, D is TRBD1 (5 bases). This CDR3 is CATSRGSGGPYGYTF. In DNA, the CDR3 is TGTGCCACCAGCAGAGGTTCCGGGGGACCCTATGGCTACACCTTC. Full variable domain (remainder filled in from reference TRBV15 and TRBJ1-2): DAMVIQNPRYQVTQFGKPVTLSCSQTLNHNVMYWYQQKSSQAPKLLFHYYDKDFNNEADTPDNFQSRRPNTSFCFLDIRSPGLGDTAMYLCATSRGSGGPYGYTFGSGTRLTVV.